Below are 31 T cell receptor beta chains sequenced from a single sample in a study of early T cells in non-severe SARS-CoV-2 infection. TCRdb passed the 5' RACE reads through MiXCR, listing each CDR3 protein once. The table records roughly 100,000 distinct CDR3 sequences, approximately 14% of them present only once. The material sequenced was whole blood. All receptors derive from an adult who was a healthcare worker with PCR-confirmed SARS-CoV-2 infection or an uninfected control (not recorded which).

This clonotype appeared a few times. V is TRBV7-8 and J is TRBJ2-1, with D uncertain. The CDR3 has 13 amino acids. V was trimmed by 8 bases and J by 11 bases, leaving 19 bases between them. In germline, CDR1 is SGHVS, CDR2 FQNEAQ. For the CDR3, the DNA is TGTGCCAGCCGTGATTCTCGGACCCTAAAGCAGTTCTTC. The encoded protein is CASRDSRTLKQFF.

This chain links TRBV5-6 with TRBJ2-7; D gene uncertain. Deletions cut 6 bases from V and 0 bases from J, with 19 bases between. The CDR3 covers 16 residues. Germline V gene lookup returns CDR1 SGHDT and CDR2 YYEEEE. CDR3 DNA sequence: TGTGCCAGCACTACTCTCTGGCAGCAAACCTCCTACGAGCAGTACTTC. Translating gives CASTTLWQQTSYEQYF.

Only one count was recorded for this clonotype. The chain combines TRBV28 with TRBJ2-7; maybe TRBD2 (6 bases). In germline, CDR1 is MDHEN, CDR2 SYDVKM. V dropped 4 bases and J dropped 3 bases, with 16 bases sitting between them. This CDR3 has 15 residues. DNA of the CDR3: TGTGCCAGCAGTTACCCCCCGACTAGGCACTACGAGCAGTACTTC. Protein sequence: CASSYPPTRHYEQYF.

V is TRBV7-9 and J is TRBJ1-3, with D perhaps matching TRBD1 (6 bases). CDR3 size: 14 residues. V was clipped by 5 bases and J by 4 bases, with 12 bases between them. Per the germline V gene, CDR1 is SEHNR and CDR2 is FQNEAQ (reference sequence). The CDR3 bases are TGTGCCAGCAGCAGTCCAGGGGCAGGAAACACCATATATTTT. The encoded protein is CASSSPGAGNTIYF.

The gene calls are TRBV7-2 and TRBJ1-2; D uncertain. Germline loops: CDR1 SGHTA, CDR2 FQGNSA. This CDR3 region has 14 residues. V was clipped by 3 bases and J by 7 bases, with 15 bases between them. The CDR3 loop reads CASSFQEHSSGYTF. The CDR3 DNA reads TGTGCCAGCAGCTTTCAGGAACACTCCTCTGGCTACACCTTC.

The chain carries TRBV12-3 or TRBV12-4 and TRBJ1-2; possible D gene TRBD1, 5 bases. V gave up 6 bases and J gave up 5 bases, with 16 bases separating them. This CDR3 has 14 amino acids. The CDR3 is CASSQQGVGYGYTF. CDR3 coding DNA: TGTGCCAGCAGCCAGCAGGGAGTGGGGTATGGCTACACCTTC.

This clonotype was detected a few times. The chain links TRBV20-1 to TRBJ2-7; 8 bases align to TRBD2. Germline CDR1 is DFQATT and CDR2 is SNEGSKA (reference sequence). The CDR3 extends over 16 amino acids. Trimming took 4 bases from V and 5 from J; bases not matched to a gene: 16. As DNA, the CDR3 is TGCAGTGCTAAACTACTAAGCGGGGGATGGGAACACGAGCAGTACTTC. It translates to CSAKLLSGGWEHEQYF.

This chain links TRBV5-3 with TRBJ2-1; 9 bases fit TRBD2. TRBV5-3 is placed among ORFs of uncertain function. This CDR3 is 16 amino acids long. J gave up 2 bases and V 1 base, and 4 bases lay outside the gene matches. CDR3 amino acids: CARSLWSSGAYNEQFF. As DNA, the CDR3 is TGTGCCAGAAGCTTGTGGTCTAGCGGGGCCTACAATGAGCAGTTCTTC.

This CDR3 is CSARSNSYGEQFF. In DNA form, the CDR3 reads TGCAGTGCTAGATCAAACTCGTACGGTGAGCAGTTCTTC. The chain combines TRBV20-1 with TRBJ2-1; D remains ambiguous. The CDR3 sequence is 13 residues long. CDR1 and CDR2 from the germline V gene are DFQATT and SNEGSKA (reference sequence). The V and J ends lost 2 bases and 9 bases respectively, with 14 bases between them.

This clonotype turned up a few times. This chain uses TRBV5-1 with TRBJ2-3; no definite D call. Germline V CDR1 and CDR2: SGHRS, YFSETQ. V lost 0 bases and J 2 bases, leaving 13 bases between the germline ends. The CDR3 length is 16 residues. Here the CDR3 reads CASSLGASEPTDTQYF. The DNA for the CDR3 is TGCGCCAGCAGCTTGGGGGCCAGCGAGCCCACAGATACGCAGTATTTT.

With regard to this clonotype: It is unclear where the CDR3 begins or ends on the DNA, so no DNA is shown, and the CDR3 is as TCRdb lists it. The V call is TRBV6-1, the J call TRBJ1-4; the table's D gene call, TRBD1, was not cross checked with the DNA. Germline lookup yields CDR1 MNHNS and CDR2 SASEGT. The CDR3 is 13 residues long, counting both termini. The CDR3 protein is CAAVNAPRKNCFF.

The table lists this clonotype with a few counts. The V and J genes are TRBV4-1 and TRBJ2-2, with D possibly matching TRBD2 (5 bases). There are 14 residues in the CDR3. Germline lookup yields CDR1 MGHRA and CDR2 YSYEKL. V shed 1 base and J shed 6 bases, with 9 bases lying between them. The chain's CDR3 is CASSQGGFAGELFF. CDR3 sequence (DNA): TGCGCCAGCAGCCAAGGAGGGTTCGCCGGGGAGCTGTTTTTT.

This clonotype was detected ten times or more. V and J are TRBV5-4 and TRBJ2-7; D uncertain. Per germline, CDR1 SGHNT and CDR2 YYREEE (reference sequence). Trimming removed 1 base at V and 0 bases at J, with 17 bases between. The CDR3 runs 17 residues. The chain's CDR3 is CASSLSSGRLDSYEQYF. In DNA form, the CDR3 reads TGTGCCAGCAGCTTGAGTTCCGGCAGGTTGGACTCCTACGAGCAGTACTTC.

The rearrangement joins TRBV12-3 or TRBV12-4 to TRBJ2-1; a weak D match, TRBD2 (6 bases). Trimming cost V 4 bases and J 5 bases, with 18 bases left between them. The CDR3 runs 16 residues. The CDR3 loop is CASSSAGTTGHNEQFF. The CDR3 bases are TGTGCCAGCAGTTCGGCGGGAACTACTGGACACAATGAGCAGTTCTTC.

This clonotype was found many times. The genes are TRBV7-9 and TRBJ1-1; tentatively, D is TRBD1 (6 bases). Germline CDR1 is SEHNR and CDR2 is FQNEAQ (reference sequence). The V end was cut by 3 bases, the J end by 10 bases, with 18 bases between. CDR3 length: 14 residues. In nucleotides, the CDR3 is TGTGCCAGCAGCTTCATGGGGACACCCAACTCAGCTTTCTTT. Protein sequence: CASSFMGTPNSAFF.

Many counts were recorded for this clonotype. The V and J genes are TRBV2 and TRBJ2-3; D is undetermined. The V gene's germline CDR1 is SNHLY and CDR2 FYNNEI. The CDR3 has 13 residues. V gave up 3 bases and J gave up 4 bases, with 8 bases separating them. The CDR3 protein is CASSDGSSDTQYF. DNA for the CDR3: TGTGCCAGCAGTGATGGAAGTTCAGATACGCAGTATTTT.

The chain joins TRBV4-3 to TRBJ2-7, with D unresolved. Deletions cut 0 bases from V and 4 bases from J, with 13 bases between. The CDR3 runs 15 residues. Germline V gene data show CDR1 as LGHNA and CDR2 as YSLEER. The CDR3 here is CASSQDLFGTYEQYF. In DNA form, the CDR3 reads TGCGCCAGCAGCCAAGATCTTTTCGGAACTTACGAGCAGTACTTC.

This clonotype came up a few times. CDR3 coding DNA: TGTGCCAGCAGCGGAAGGTTAAGTGAGCAGTTCTTC. This gives the protein CASSGRLSEQFF. The genes are TRBV11-2 and TRBJ2-1; no reliable D call. Trimming pared 5 bases from V and 9 bases from J, leaving 11 bases between. The CDR3 is 12 amino acids. Germline CDR1 and CDR2: SGHAT and FQNNGV.

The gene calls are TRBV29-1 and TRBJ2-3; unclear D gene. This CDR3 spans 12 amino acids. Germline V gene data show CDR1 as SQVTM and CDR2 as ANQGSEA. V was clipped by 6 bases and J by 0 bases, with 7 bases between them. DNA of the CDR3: TGCAGCGTCCGCCCCAGCACAGATACGCAGTATTTT. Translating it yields CSVRPSTDTQYF.

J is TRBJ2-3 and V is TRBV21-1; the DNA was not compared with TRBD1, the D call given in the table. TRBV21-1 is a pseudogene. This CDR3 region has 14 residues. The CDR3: CATPYRKNTDTQYF. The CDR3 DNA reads TGTGCCACCCCCTACAGGAAAAACACAGATACGCAGTATTTT.

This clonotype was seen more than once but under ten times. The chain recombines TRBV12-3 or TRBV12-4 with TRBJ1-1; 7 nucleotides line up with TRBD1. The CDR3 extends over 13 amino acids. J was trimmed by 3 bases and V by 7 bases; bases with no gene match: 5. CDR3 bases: TGTGCCAGCACCCTGACAGGGTACACTGAAGCTTTCTTT. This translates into CASTLTGYTEAFF.

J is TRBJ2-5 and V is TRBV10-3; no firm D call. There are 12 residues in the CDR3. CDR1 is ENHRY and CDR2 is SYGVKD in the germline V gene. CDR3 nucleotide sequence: TGTGTCACCGCCAGTCGAGAAGAGACCCAGTACTTC. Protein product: CVTASREETQYF.

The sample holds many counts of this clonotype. Written as DNA, the CDR3 is TGTGCCAGCAGTTCCCAGGGCGGGCTCTCCTACGAGCAGTACTTC. Translation: CASSSQGGLSYEQYF. This rearrangement joins TRBV12-3 or TRBV12-4 to TRBJ2-7, with D perhaps being TRBD1 or TRBD2 (5 bases each). The CDR3 is 15 amino acids. Trimming left V 4 bases short and J 0 bases short, with 13 bases between.

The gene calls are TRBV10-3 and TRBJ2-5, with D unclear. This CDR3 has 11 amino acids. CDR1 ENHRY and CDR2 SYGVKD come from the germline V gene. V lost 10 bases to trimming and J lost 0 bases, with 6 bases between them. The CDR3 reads CATWDQETQYF. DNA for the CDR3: TGTGCCACCTGGGACCAAGAGACCCAGTACTTC.

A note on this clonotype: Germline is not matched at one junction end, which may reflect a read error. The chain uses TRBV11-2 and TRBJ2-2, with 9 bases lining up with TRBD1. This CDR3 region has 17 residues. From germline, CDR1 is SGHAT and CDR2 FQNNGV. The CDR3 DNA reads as TGTGACAGCAGCGTCCGGGACAGGGCATCGAACACCGGGGAGCTGTTTTTT. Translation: CDSSVRDRASNTGELFF.

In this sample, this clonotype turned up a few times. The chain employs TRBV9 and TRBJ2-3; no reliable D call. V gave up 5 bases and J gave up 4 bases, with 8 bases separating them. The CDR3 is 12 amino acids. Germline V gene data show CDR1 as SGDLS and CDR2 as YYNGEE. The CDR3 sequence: CASSGIADTQYF. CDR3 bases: TGTGCCAGCAGTGGTATCGCAGATACGCAGTATTTT.

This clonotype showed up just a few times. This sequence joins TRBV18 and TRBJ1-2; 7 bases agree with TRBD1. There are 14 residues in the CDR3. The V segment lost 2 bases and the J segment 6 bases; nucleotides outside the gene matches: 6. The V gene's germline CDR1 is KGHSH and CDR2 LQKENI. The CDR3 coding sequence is TGTGCCAGCTCACCATCCGACAGGGTGGATGGCTACACCTTC. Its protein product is CASSPSDRVDGYTF.

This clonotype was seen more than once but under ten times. The CDR3 here is CASRFRDRDQPQHF. The CDR3 nucleotides read TGTGCCAGCAGGTTCCGGGACAGGGATCAGCCCCAGCATTTT. The gene calls are TRBV6-5 and TRBJ1-5; 9 bases map to TRBD1. This CDR3 contains 14 residues. After removal of 6 bases from V and 5 bases from J, the junction contained 5 bases not matched to a gene. Germline V gives CDR1 MNHEY, CDR2 SVGAGI.

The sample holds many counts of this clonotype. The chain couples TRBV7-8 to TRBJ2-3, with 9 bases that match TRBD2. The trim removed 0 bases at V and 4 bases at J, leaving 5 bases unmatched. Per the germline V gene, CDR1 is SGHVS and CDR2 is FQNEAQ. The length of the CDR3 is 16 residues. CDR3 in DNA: TGTGCCAGCAGCTTAGCGTGGCGGGAGGGCGCAGATACGCAGTATTTT. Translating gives CASSLAWREGADTQYF.

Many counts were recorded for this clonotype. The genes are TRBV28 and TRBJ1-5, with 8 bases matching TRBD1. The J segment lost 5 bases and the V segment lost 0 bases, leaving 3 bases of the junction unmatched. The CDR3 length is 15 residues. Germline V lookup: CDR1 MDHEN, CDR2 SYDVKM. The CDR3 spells CASSLWDRVHQPQHF. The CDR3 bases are TGTGCCAGCAGTTTATGGGACAGGGTACATCAGCCCCAGCATTTT.

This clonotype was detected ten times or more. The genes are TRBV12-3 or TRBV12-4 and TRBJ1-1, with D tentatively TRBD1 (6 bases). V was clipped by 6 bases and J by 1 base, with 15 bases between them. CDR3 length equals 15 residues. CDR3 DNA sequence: TGTGCCAGCAGGCATCTCAGGGGTTGGAACACTGAAGCTTTCTTT. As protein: CASRHLRGWNTEAFF.